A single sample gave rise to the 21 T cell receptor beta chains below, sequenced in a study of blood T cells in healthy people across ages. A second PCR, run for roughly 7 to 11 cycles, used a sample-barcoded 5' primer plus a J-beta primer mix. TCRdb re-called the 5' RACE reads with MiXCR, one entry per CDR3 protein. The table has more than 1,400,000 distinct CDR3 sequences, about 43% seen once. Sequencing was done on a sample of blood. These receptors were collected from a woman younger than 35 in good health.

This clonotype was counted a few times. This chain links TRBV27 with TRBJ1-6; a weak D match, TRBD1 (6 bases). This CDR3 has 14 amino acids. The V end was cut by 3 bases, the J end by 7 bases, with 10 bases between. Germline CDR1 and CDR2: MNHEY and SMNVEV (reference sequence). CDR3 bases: TGTGCCAGCAGTTTCAGGACAGCGAATTCACCCCTCCACTTT. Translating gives CASSFRTANSPLHF.

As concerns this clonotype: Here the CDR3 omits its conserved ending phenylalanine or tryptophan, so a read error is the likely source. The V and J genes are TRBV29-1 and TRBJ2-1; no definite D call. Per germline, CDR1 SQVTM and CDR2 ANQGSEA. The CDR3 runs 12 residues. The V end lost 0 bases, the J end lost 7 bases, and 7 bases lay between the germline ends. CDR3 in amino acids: CSVEDLGNEQFS. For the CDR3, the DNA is TGCAGCGTTGAAGATCTAGGGAATGAGCAGTTCTCC.

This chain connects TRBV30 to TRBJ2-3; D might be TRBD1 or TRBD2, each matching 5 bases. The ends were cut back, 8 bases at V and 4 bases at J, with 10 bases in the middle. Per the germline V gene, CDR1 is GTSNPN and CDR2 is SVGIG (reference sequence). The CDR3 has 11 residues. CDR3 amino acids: CAGGPADTQYF. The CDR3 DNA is TGTGCCGGGGGACCGGCAGATACGCAGTATTTT.

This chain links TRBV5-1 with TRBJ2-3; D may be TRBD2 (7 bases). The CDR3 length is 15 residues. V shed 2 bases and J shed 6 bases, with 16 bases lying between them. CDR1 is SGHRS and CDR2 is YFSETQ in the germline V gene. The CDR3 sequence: CASSFGGGTVDTQYF. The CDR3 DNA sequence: TGCGCCAGCAGCTTTGGCGGGGGCACGGTGGATACGCAGTATTTT.

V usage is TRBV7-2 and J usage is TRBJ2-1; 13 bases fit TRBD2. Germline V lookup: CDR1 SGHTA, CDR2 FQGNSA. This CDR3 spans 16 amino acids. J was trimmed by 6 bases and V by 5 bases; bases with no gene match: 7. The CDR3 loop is CASSARLAGGVNEQFF. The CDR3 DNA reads TGTGCCAGCAGCGCCCGACTAGCGGGAGGAGTCAATGAGCAGTTCTTC. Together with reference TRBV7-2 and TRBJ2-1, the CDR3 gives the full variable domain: GAGVSQSPSNKVTEKGKDVELRCDPISGHTALYWYRQSLGQGLEFLIYFQGNSAPDKSGLPSDRFSAERTGGSVSTLTIQRTQQEDSAVYLCASSARLAGGVNEQFFGPGTRLTVL.

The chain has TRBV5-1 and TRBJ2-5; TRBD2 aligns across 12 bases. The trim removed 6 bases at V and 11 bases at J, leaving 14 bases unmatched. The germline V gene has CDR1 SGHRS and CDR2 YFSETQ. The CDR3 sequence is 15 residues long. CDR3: CASILGLAGYNEQYF. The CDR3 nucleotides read TGCGCCAGCATCCTTGGACTAGCGGGGTACAATGAGCAGTACTTC. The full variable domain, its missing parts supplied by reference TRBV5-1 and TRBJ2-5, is KAGVTQTPRYLIKTRGQQVTLSCSPISGHRSVSWYQQTPGQGLQFLFEYFSETQRNKGNFPGRFSGRQFSNSRSEMNVSTLELGDSALYLCASILGLAGYNEQYFGPGTRLLVL.

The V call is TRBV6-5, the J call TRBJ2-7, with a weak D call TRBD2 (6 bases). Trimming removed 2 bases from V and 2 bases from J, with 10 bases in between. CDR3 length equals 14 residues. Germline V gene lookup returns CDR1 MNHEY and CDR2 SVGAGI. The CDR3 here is CASSYGSGPYEQYF. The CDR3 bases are TGTGCCAGCAGTTACGGTAGCGGCCCCTACGAGCAGTACTTC.

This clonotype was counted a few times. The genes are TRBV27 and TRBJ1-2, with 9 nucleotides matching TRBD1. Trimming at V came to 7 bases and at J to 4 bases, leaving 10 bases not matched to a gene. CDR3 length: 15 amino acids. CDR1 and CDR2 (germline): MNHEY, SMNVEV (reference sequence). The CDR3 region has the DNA TGTGCCAGCACTCCCTCGGGACAGGGAATCTATGGCTACACCTTC. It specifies CASTPSGQGIYGYTF.

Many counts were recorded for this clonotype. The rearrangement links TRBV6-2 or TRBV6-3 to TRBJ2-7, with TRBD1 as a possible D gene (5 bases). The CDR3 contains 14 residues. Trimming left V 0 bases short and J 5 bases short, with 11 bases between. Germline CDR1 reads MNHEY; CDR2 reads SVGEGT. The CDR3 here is CASSYSQGVHEQYF. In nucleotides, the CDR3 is TGTGCCAGCAGTTACTCGCAGGGTGTACACGAGCAGTACTTC.

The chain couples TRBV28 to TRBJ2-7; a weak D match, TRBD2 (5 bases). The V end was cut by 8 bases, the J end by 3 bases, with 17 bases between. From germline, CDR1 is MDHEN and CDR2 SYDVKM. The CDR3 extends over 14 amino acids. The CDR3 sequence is CASRSPGLHYEQYF. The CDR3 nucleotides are TGTGCCAGCCGAAGCCCTGGACTGCACTACGAGCAGTACTTC. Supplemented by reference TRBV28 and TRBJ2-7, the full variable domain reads DVKVTQSSRYLVKRTGEKVFLECVQDMDHENMFWYRQDPGLGLRLIYFSYDVKMKEKGDIPEGYSVSREKKERFSLILESASTNQTSMYLCASRSPGLHYEQYFGPGTRLTVT.

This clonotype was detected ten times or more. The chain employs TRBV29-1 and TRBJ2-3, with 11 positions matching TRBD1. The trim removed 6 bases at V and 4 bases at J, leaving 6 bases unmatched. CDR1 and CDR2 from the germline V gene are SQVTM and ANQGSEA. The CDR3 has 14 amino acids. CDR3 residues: CSVDPGQGADTQYF. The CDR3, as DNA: TGCAGCGTCGATCCGGGACAGGGGGCAGATACGCAGTATTTT.

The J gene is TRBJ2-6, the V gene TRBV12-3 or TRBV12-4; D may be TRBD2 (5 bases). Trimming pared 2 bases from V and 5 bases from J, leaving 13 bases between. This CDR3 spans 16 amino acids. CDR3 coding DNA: TGTGCCAGCAGTTTATTGGGAGCCCTCTGGGCCAACGTCCTGACTTTC. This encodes CASSLLGALWANVLTF.

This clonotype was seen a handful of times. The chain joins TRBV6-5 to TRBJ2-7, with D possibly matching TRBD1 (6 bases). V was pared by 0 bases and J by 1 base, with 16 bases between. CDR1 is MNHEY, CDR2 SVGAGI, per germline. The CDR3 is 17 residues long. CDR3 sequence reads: CASSYSPPTGDSYEQYF. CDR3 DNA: TGTGCCAGCAGTTACTCGCCCCCGACAGGCGATTCCTACGAGCAGTACTTC.

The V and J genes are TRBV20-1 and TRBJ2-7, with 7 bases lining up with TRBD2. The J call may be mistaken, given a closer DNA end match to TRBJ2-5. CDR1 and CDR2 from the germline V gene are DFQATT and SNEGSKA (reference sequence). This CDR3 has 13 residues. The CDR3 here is CSAVTSAPETQYF. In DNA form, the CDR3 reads TGCAGTGCTGTCACTAGCGCCCCGGAGACCCAGTACTTC.

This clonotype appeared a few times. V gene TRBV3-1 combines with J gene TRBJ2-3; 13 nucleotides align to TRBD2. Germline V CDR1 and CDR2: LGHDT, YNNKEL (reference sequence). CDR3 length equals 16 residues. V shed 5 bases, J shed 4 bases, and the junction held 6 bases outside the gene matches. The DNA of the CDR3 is TGTGCCAGCAGCATACTAGCGGGAGGGCCCTCAGATACGCAGTATTTT. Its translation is CASSILAGGPSDTQYF.

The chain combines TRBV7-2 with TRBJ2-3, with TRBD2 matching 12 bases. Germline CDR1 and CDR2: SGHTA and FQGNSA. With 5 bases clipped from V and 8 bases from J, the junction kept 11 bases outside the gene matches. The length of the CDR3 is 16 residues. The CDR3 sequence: CASSPLAGGTSGTQYF. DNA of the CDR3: TGTGCCAGCAGCCCACTAGCGGGAGGTACCTCCGGTACGCAGTATTTT.

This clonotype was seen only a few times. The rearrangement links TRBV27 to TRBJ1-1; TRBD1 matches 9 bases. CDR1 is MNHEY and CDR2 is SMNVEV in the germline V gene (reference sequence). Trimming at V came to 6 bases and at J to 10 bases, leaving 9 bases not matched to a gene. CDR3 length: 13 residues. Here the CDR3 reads CASSLGQGIAAFF. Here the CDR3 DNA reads TGTGCCAGCAGCCTGGGACAGGGAATTGCAGCTTTCTTT.

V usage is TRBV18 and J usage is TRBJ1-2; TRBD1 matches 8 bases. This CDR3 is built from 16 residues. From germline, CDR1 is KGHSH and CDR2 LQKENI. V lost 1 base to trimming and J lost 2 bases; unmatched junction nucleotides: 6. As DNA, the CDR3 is TGTGCCAGCTCACCACAAGGGAGACAGGGGAACTATGGCTACACCTTC. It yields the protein CASSPQGRQGNYGYTF.

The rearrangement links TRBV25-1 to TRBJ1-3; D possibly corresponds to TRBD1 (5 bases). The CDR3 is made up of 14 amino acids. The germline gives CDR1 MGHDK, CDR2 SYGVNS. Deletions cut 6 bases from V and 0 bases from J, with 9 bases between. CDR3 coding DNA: TGTGCCAGCAGAGACAGTCCCTCTGGAAACACCATATATTTT. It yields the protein CASRDSPSGNTIYF.

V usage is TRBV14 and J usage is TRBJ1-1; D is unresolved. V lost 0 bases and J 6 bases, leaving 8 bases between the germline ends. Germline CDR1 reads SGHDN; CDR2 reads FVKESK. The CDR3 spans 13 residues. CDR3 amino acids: CASSQDTVSEAFF. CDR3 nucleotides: TGTGCCAGCAGCCAAGATACCGTTTCTGAAGCTTTCTTT.

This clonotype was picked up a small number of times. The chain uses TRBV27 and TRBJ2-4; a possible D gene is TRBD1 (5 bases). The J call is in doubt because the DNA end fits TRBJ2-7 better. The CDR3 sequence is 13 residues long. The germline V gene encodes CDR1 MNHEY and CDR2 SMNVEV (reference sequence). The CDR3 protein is CASSQQAPYEQYF. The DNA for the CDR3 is TGTGCCAGCAGCCAACAGGCCCCCTACGAGCAGTACTTC.